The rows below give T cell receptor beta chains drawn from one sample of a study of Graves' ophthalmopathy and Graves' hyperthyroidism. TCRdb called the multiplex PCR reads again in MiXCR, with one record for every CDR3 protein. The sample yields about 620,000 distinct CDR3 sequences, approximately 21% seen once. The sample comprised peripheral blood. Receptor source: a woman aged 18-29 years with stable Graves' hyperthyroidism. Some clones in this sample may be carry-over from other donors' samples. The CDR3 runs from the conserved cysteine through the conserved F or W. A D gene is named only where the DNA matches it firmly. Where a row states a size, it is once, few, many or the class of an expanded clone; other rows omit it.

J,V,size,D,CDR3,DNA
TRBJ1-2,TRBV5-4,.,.,CASSPRGWDYGYTF,TGTGCCAGCAGCCCCCGGGGGTGGGACTATGGCTACACCTTC
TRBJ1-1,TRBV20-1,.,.,CSPPPDRIRNTEAFF,TGCAGTCCTCCCCCGGACAGAATAAGGAACACTGAAGCTTTCTTT
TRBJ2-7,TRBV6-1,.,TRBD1,CATNRGYEQYF,TGTGCCACCAACAGGGGTTACGAGCAGTACTTC
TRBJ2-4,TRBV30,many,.,CSAVGAIENIQYF,TGCTCGGCGGTCGGGGCAATTGAAAACATTCAGTACTTC
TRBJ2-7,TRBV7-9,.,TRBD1,CASRGQGSIYEQYF,TGTGCCAGCAGGGGACAGGGGAGTATCTACGAGCAGTACTTC
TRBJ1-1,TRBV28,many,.,CASSLLGVEVNTEAFF,TGTGCCAGCAGTTTACTGGGGGTGGAAGTGAACACTGAAGCTTTCTTT
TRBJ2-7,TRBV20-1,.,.,CSATLGDVEQYF,TGCAGTGCGACATTAGGAGATGTCGAGCAGTACTTC
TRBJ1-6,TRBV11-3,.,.,CASSFEGRTSPLHF,TGTGCCAGCAGCTTTGAAGGCCGGACTTCACCCCTCCACTTT
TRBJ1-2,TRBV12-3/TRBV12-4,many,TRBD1,CASSRMRTGGHGYTF,TGTGCCAGCAGCCGAATGCGAACAGGGGGCCATGGCTACACCTTC
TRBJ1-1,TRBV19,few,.,CASRPQAAGVMNTEAFF,TGTGCCAGTAGGCCACAGGCTGCGGGGGTAATGAACACTGAAGCTTTCTTT
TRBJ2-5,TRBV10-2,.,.,CASSESRAGTQYF,TGCGCCAGCAGTGAGTCTAGGGCTGGGACCCAGTACTTC
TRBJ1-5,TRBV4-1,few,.,CASSHLPNSNQPQHF,TGCGCCAGCAGCCATCTGCCTAATAGCAATCAGCCCCAGCATTTT
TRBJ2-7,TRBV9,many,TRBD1,CASSVARQGDEQYF,TGTGCCAGCAGCGTAGCGAGACAGGGTGACGAGCAGTACTTC
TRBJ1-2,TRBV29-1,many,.,CSVGGAGYGYTF,TGCAGCGTTGGAGGAGCGGGCTATGGCTACACCTTC
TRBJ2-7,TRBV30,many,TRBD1,CAYRDRGRLEQYF,TGTGCCTACCGGGACAGGGGGCGCTTAGAGCAGTACTTC
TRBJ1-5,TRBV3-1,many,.,CASSDRAGQPQHF,TGTGCCAGCAGCGACAGAGCCGGTCAGCCCCAGCATTTT
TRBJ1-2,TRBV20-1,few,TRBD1,CSAPGQGEYGYTF,TGCAGTGCTCCGGGACAGGGGGAATATGGCTACACCTTC
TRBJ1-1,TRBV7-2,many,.,CASSLTTATEAFF,TGTGCCAGCAGCTTAACGACAGCCACTGAAGCTTTCTTT
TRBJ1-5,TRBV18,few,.,CASADGSNQPQHF,TGTGCCAGCGCGGACGGGAGCAATCAGCCCCAGCATTTT